These 10 T cell receptor beta chains were sequenced from one sample in a study of blood T cell repertoires in COVID-19. Data came from immunoSEQ multiplex PCR; TCRdb stores just in-frame clones and leaves some out. The repertoire holds roughly 73,000 clones, 81% seen once, with about 20% in the top ten. Sequenced material: peripheral blood. These receptors all come from a woman in her 70s with acute or convalescent COVID-19.

This rearrangement joins TRBV29-1 to TRBJ1-2; 7 bases agree with TRBD1. Per germline, CDR1 SQVTM and CDR2 ANQGSEA. The CDR3 runs 13 residues. Trimming at V came to 6 bases and at J to 4 bases, leaving 8 bases not matched to a gene. This chain's CDR3 is CSVRSGGSYGYTF. In DNA form, the CDR3 reads TGCAGCGTCAGGTCAGGGGGATCCTATGGCTACACCTTC.

A single count supports this clone. This chain connects TRBV11-2 to TRBJ1-1, with D perhaps TRBD1 (5 bases). The CDR3 loop spans 16 amino acids. V lost 6 bases to trimming and J lost 3 bases, with 20 bases between them. Germline CDR1 and CDR2: SGHAT and FQNNGV. The CDR3 DNA reads TGTGCCAGCAGTTCCTCGTGGGGGGGAACCGACACTGAAGCTTTCTTT. Encoded protein: CASSSSWGGTDTEAFF. The full variable domain, rest sourced from reference TRBV11-2 and TRBJ1-1, is EAGVAQSPRYKIIEKRQSVAFWCNPISGHATLYWYQQILGQGPKLLIQFQNNGVVDDSQLPKDRFSAERLKGVDSTLKIQPAKLEDSAVYLCASSSSWGGTDTEAFFGQGTRLTVV.

The chain combines TRBV10-1 with TRBJ2-1; D call uncertain. V gave up 3 bases and J gave up 0 bases, with 12 bases separating them. Germline V CDR1 and CDR2: WNHNN, SYGVQD (reference sequence). This CDR3 has 16 amino acids. The CDR3 loop reads CASSDFSSSSYNEQFF. The CDR3 DNA reads TGCGCCAGCAGTGATTTTAGTTCGAGCTCCTACAATGAGCAGTTCTTC.

The chain couples TRBV5-1 to TRBJ1-2; 10 bases map to TRBD1. The CDR3 runs to 13 residues. The junction had 5 bases not matched to a gene; V was cut back by 4 bases and J by 8 bases. Per the germline V gene, CDR1 is SGHRS and CDR2 is YFSETQ. The CDR3 loop is CASSHGTGEGYTF. In DNA, the CDR3 is TGCGCCAGCAGCCACGGGACAGGGGAAGGCTACACCTTC.

This chain uses TRBV14 with TRBJ1-3; D is ambiguous. Trimming stripped 4 bases from V and 7 bases from J, with 11 bases between. There are 13 residues in the CDR3. The germline V gene encodes CDR1 SGHDN and CDR2 FVKESK. CDR3 nucleotides: TGTGCCAGCAGCCTCGCAGGTGGGAACACCATATATTTT. Protein product: CASSLAGGNTIYF.

This clone showed up just a few times. This chain connects TRBV9 to TRBJ1-5; D unclear. The CDR3 extends over 14 amino acids. Germline CDR1 reads SGDLS; CDR2 reads YYNGEE. V was cut by 3 bases and J by 3 bases, with 10 bases left in between. The CDR3 nucleotides read TGTGCCAGCAGCGATACACCGTACAATCAGCCCCAGCATTTT. Amino acid sequence: CASSDTPYNQPQHF. Using reference TRBV9 and TRBJ1-5 for the parts outside the CDR3, the full variable domain is DSGVTQTPKHLITATGQRVTLRCSPRSGDLSVYWYQQSLDQGLQFLIQYYNGEERAKGNILERFSAQQFPDLHSELNLSSLELGDSALYFCASSDTPYNQPQHFGDGTRLSIL.

This clone was counted only a few times. The V gene is TRBV6-5, the J gene TRBJ2-7, with D possibly being TRBD2 (5 bases). Germline V gene data show CDR1 as MNHEY and CDR2 as SVGAGI. This CDR3 is built from 13 residues. Trimming removed 10 bases at V and 2 bases at J, with 15 bases between. CDR3 bases: TGTGCCACCGGACTTAGTGGGACCTACGAGCAGTACTTC. This translates into CATGLSGTYEQYF.

The genes are TRBV29-1 and TRBJ2-1; 11 bases line up with TRBD1. The CDR3 covers 15 residues. Germline V gene data show CDR1 as SQVTM and CDR2 as ANQGSEA. V trimming: 4 bases; J trimming: 7 bases; junction bases outside the gene matches: 9. The CDR3 coding sequence is TGCAGCGTTGGGTCTATGGGACAGGGGGAAAATGAGCAGTTCTTC. It codes for CSVGSMGQGENEQFF.

This chain connects TRBV7-9 to TRBJ2-1; 11 nucleotides line up with TRBD2. The junction had 3 bases not matched to a gene; V was cut back by 2 bases and J by 6 bases. The CDR3 covers 15 residues. Germline V gives CDR1 SEHNR, CDR2 FQNEAQ (reference sequence). Here the CDR3 reads CASSLSLAGGNEQFF. CDR3 nucleotide sequence: TGTGCCAGCAGCTTATCCCTAGCGGGAGGCAATGAGCAGTTCTTC.

The V call is TRBV7-6, the J call TRBJ1-5; no clear D. CDR1 is SGHVS, CDR2 FNYEAQ, per germline. This CDR3 region has 15 residues. Trimming pared 1 base from V and 3 bases from J, leaving 10 bases between. The CDR3 DNA is TGTGCCAGCAGCTTAGGTACAGCCGCCAATCAGCCCCAGCATTTT. Its protein product is CASSLGTAANQPQHF.